This T cell receptor (beta chain) was captured in a study of blood T cell repertoires in COVID-19. On the study more broadly: The United States, Italy and Spain supplied acute and convalescent COVID-19 samples.

CDR1 is KGHSH and CDR2 is LQKENI in the germline V gene. Germline trimming cut 3 bases from V and 6 bases from J; bases unmatched to any gene: 8. The CDR3 runs 16 residues. The repertoire was sequenced with immunoSEQ multiplex PCR; TCRdb's copy has only in-frame clones and lacks some. The sample records about 300,000 clones, 70% to 90% being singletons. Residents of about 25 US areas, aged roughly 18 to 89 years, made up the participants. Cohort placement rested on clinical history that participants reported themselves. The TCR was taken from a woman aged 25 to 39 who had recovered from COVID-19. The rearrangement links TRBV18 to TRBJ2-1, with 10 bases fitting TRBD2. What was sequenced was PBMCs or T cells enriched from blood (not recorded which). The CDR3 loop reads CASSPLAGAPGNEQFF. Written as DNA, the CDR3 is TGTGCCAGCTCACCGCTAGCGGGGGCCCCGGGCAATGAGCAGTTCTTC.